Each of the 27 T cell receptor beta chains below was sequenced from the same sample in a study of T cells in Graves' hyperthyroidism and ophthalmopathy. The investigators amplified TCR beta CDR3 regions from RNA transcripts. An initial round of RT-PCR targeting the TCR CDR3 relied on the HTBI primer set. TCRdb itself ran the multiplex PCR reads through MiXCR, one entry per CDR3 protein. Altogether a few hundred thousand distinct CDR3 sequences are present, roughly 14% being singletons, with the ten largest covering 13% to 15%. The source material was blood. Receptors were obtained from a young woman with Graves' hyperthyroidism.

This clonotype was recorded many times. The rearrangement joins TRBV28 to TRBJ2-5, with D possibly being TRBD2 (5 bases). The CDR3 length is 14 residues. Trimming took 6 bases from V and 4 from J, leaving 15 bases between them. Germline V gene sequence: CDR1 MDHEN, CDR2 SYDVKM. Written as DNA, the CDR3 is TGTGCCAGCAGCCCGAGGGCAGGTATAGAGACCCAGTACTTC. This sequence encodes CASSPRAGIETQYF.

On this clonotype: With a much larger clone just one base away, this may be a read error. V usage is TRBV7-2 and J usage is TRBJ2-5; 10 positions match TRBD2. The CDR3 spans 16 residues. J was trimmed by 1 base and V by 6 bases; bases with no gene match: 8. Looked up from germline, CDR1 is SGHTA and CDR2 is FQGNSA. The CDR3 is CTSSTYSGRTQETQYF. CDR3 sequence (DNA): TGTACCAGCAGTACCTATAGCGGGAGGACCCAAGAGACCCAGTACTTC.

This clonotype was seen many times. The CDR3 DNA reads as TGTGCCACCCACCCTAGCGGGTCCTCAGATACGCAGTATTTT. Translating it yields CATHPSGSSDTQYF. The chain employs TRBV6-1 and TRBJ2-3; TRBD2 agrees at 8 bases. V trimming: 10 bases; J trimming: 4 bases; junction bases outside the gene matches: 10. Germline V gene sequence: CDR1 MNHNS, CDR2 SASEGT. This CDR3 has 14 residues.

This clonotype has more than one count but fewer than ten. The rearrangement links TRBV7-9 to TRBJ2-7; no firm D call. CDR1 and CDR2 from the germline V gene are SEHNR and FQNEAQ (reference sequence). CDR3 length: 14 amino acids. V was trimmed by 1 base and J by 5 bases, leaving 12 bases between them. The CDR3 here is CASSLGSGIHEQYF. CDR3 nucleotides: TGTGCCAGCAGCTTAGGTTCCGGTATCCACGAGCAGTACTTC.

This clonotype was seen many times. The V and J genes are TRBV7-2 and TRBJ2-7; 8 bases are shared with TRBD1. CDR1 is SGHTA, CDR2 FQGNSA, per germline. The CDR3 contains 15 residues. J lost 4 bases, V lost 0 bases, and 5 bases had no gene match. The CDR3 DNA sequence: TGTGCCAGCAGCTTAGCGGGGACAGGCCAATACGAGCAGTACTTC. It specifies CASSLAGTGQYEQYF. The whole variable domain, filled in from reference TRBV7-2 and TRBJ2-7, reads GAGVSQSPSNKVTEKGKDVELRCDPISGHTALYWYRQSLGQGLEFLIYFQGNSAPDKSGLPSDRFSAERTGGSVSTLTIQRTQQEDSAVYLCASSLAGTGQYEQYFGPGTRLTVT.

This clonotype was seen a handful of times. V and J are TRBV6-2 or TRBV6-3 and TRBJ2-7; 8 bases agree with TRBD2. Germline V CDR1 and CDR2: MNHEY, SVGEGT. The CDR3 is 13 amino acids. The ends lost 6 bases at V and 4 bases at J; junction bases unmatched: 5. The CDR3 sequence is CASRNSGNYEQYF. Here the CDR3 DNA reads TGTGCCAGCAGAAATAGCGGGAATTACGAGCAGTACTTC.

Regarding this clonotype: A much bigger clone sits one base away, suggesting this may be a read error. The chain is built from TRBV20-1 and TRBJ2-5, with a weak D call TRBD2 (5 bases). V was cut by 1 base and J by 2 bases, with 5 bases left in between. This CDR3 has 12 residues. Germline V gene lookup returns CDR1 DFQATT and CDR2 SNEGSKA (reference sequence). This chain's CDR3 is CSARGGQETQYF. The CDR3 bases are TGCAGTGCTAGAGGCGGGCAAGAGACCCAGTACTTC.

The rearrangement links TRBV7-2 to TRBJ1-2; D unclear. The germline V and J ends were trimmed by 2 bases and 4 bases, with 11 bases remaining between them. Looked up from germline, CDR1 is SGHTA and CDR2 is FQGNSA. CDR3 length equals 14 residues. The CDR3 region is CASSLTVTSYGYTF. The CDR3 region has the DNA TGTGCCAGCAGCTTAACCGTGACATCCTATGGCTACACCTTC.

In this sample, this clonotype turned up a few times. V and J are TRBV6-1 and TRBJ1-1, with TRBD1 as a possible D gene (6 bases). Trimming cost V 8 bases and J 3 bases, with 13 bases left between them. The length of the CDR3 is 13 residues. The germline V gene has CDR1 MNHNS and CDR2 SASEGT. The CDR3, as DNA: TGTGCCAGCTGGAGGGGGTGGGACACTGAAGCTTTCTTT. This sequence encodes CASWRGWDTEAFF.

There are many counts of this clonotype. The CDR3 nucleotides read TGTGCCAGCAGTTTAAGACCCGGACTACTGATCTACAATGAGCAGTTCTTC. Amino acids: CASSLRPGLLIYNEQFF. The V gene is TRBV12-3 or TRBV12-4, the J gene TRBJ2-1, with a possible D match to TRBD2 (6 bases). This CDR3 region has 17 residues. Trimming cost V 2 bases and J 3 bases, with 17 bases left between them.

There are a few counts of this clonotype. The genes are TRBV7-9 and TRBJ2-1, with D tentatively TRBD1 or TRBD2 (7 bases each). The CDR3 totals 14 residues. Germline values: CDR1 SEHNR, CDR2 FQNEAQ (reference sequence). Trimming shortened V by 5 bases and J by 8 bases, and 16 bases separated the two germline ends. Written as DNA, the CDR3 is TGTGCCAGCAGCCCGCAGGGGGGGGCCGATGAGCAGTTCTTC. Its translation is CASSPQGGADEQFF. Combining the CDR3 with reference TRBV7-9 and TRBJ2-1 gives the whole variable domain DTGVSQNPRHKITKRGQNVTFRCDPISEHNRLYWYRQTLGQGPEFLTYFQNEAQLEKSRLLSDRFSAERPKGSFSTLEIQRTEQGDSAMYLCASSPQGGADEQFFGPGTRLTVL.

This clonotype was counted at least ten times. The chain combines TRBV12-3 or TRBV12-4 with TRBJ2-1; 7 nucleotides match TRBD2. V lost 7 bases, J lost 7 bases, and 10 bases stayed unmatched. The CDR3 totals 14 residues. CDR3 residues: CASKGSGLSNEQFF. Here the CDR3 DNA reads TGTGCCAGCAAAGGTAGCGGGCTCTCGAATGAGCAGTTCTTC.

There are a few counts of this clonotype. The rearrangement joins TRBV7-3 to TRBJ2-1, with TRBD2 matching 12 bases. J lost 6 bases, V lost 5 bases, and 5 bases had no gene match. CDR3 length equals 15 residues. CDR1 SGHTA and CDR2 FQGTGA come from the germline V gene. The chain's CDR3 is CASSTSGRTPNEQFF. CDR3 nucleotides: TGTGCCAGCAGCACTAGCGGGAGGACCCCCAATGAGCAGTTCTTC.

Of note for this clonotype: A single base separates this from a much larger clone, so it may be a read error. The CDR3 region is CSAKRSVETQYF. CDR3 sequence (DNA): TGCAGTGCAAAGAGGAGTGTTGAGACCCAGTACTTC. The chain links TRBV20-1 to TRBJ2-5; no clear D. Germline V gene lookup returns CDR1 DFQATT and CDR2 SNEGSKA (reference sequence). CDR3 length: 12 amino acids. Trimming removed 6 bases from V and 5 bases from J, with 13 bases in between.

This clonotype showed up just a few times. The DNA of the CDR3 is TGCAGCGTGGGGGGGACGGGTCCCTACGAGCAGTACTTC. Protein: CSVGGTGPYEQYF. The chain has TRBV29-1 and TRBJ2-7, with TRBD2 identical over 7 bases. J lost 2 bases, V lost 6 bases, and 7 bases had no gene match. Per the germline V gene, CDR1 is SQVTM and CDR2 is ANQGSEA. The CDR3 consists of 13 residues.

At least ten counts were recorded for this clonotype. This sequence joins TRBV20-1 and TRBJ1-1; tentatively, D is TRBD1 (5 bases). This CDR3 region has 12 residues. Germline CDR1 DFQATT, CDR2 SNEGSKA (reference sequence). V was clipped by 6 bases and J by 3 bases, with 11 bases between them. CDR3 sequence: CSALRGDTEAFF. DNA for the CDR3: TGCAGTGCCCTAAGAGGGGACACTGAAGCTTTCTTT.

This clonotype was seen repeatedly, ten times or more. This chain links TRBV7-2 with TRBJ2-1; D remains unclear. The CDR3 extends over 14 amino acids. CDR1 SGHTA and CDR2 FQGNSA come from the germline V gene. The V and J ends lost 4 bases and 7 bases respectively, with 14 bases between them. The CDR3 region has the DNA TGTGCCAGCAGCTATAGGGAAATGTGGAATGAGCAGTTCTTC. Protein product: CASSYREMWNEQFF. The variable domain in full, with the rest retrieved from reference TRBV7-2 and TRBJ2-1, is GAGVSQSPSNKVTEKGKDVELRCDPISGHTALYWYRQSLGQGLEFLIYFQGNSAPDKSGLPSDRFSAERTGGSVSTLTIQRTQQEDSAVYLCASSYREMWNEQFFGPGTRLTVL.

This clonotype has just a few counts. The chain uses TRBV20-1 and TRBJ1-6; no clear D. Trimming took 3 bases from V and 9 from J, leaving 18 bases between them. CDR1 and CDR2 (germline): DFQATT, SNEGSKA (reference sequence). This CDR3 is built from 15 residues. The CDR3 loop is CSASGGGFKVSPLHF. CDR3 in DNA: TGCAGTGCTAGTGGTGGAGGGTTTAAGGTTTCACCCCTCCACTTT.

The CDR3 region has the DNA TGTGCCAGCTCACCCTTCTCGCGACAGAGCTCCTACAATGAGCAGTTCTTC. Encoded protein: CASSPFSRQSSYNEQFF. The chain employs TRBV18 and TRBJ2-1; a weak D match, TRBD1 (5 bases). V was clipped by 3 bases and J by 0 bases, with 15 bases between them. The CDR3 extends over 17 amino acids. Germline loops: CDR1 KGHSH, CDR2 LQKENI.

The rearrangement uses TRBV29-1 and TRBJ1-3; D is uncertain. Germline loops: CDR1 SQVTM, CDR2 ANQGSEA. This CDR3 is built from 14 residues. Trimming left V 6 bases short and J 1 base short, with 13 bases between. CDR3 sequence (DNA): TGCAGCGTCGTTACCGGGGAGTCTGGAAACACCATATATTTT. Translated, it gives CSVVTGESGNTIYF.

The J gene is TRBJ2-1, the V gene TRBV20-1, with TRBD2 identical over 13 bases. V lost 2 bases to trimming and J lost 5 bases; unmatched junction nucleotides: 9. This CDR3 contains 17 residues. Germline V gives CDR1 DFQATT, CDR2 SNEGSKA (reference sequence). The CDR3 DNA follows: TGCAGTGCTAGACCCTGGACTAGCGGGAGTTTGAACAATGAGCAGTTCTTC. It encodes CSARPWTSGSLNNEQFF.

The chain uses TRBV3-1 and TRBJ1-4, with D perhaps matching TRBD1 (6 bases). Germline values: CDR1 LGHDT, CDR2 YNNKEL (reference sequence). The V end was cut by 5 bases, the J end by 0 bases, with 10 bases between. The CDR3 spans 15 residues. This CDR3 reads CASSWTAATNEKLFF. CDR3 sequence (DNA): TGTGCCAGCAGCTGGACAGCTGCAACTAATGAAAAACTGTTTTTT.

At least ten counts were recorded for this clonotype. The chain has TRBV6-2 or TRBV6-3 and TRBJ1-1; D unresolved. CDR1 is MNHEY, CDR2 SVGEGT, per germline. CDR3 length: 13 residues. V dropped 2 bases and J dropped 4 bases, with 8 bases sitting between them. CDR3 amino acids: CASSYRGGTEAFF. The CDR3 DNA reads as TGTGCCAGCAGTTACAGAGGTGGCACTGAAGCTTTCTTT.

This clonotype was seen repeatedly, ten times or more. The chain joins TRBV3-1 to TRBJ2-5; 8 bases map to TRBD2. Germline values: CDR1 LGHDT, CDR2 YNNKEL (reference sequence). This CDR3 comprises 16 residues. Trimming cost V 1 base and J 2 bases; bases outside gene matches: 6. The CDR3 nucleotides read TGTGCCAGCAGCCAAGGGTCCGGACTAGCACAAGAGACCCAGTACTTC. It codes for CASSQGSGLAQETQYF.

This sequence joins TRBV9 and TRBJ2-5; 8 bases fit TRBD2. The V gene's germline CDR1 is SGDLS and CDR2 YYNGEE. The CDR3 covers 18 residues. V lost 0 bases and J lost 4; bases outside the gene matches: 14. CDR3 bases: TGTGCCAGCAGCGTAGCTACCCTAACTAGCGGTGTAGGAGAGACCCAGTACTTC. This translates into CASSVATLTSGVGETQYF.

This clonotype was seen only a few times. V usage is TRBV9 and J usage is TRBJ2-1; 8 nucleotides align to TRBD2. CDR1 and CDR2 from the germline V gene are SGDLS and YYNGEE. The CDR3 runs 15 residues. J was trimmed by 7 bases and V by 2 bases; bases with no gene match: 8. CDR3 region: CASSVSSGRRNEQFF. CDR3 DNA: TGTGCCAGCAGCGTGTCCAGCGGGAGAAGGAATGAGCAGTTCTTC. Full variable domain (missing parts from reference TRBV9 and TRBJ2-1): DSGVTQTPKHLITATGQRVTLRCSPRSGDLSVYWYQQSLDQGLQFLIQYYNGEERAKGNILERFSAQQFPDLHSELNLSSLELGDSALYFCASSVSSGRRNEQFFGPGTRLTVL.

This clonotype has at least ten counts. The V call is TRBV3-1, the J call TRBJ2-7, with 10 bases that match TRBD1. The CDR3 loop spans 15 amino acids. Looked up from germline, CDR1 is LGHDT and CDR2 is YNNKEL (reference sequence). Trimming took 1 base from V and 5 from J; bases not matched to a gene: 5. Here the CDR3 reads CASSQGQGAINEQYF. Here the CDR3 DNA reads TGTGCCAGCAGCCAAGGACAGGGGGCAATAAACGAGCAGTACTTC.